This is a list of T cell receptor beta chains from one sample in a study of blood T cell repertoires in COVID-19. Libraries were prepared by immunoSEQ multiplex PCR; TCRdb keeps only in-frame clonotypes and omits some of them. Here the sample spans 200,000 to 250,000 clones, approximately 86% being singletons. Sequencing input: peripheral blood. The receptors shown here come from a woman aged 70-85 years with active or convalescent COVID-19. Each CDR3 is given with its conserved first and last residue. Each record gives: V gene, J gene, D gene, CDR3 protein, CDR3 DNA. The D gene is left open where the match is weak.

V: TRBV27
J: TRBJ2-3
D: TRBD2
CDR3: CASSPVSGETQYF
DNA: TGTGCCAGCAGTCCCGTTAGCGGGGAAACGCAGTATTTT

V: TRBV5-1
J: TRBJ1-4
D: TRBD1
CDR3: CASSLWAGGNEKLFF
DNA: TGCGCCAGCAGCTTGTGGGCAGGGGGTAATGAAAAACTGTTTTTT

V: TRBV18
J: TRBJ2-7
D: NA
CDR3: CASSPRTGNPYHEQYF
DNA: TGTGCCAGCTCACCTCGAACAGGTAACCCCTACCACGAGCAGTACTTC

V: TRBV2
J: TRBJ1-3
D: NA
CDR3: CASSEVRSGNTIYF
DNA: TGTGCCAGCAGTGAAGTTCGCTCTGGAAACACCATATATTTT

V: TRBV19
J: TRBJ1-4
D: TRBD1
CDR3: CASTTTGAATNEKLFF
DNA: TGTGCCAGTACCACCACAGGGGCTGCAACTAATGAAAAACTGTTTTTT

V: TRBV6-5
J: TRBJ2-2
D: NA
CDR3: CASSGQTNTGELFF
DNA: TGTGCCAGCAGCGGACAGACGAACACCGGGGAGCTGTTTTTT

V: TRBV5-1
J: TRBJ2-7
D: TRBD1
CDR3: CASNEGQGYEQYF
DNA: TGCGCCAGCAATGAGGGACAGGGTTACGAGCAGTACTTC

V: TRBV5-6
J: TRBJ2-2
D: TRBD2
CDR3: CASSLFASGDGNTGELFF
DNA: TGTGCCAGCAGCTTGTTTGCTAGCGGGGACGGGAACACCGGGGAGCTGTTTTTT

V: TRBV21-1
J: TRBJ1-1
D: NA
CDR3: CASSKGDRVNTEAFF
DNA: TGTGCCAGCAGCAAAGGAGACAGGGTGAACACTGAAGCTTTCTTT

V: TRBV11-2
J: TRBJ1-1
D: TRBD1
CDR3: CASTLYSGTGTEAFF
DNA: TGTGCCAGCACGCTGTACTCCGGGACAGGGACTGAAGCTTTCTTT

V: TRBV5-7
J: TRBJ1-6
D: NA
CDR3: CASNVMRGVLHF
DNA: TGTGCCAGCAACGTGATGAGAGGAGTCCTCCACTTT

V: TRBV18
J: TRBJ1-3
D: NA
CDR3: CASSKGANGNTIYF
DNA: TGTGCCAGCTCTAAAGGGGCCAATGGAAACACCATATATTTT